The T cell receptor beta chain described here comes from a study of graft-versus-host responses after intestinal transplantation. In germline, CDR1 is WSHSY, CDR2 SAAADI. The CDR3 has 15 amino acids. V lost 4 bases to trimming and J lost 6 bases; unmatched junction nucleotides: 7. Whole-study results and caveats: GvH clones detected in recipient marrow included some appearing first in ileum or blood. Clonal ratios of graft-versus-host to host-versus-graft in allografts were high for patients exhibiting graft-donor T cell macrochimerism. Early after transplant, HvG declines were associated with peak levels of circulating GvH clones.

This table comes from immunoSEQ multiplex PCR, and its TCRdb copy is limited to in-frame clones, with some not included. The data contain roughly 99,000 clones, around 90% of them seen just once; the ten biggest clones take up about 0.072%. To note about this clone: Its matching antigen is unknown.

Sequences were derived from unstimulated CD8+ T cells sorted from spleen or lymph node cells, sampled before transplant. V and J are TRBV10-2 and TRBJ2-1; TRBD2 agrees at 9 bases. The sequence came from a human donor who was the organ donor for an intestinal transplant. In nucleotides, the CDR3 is TGCGCCAGCAGTGTTGGCGGGGGGGGAATCAATGAGCAGTTCTTC. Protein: CASSVGGGGINEQFF.